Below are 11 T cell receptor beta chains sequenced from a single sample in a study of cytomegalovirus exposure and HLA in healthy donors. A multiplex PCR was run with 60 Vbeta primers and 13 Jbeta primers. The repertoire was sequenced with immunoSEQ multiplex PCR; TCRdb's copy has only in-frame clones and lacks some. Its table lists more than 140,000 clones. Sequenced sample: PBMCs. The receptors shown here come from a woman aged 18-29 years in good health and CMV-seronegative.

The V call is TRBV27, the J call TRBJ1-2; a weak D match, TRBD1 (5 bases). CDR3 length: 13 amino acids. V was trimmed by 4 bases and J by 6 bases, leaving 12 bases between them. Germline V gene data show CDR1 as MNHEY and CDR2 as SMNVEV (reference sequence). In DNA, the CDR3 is TGTGCCAGCAGTTCAGGGTTTTTGGATGGCTACACCTTC. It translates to CASSSGFLDGYTF.

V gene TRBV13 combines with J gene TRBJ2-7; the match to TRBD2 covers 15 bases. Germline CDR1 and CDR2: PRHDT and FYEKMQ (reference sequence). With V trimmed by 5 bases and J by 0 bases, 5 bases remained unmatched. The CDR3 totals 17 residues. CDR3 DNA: TGTGCCAGCAGCCTCGGACTAGCGGGAGGGCCCTCCTACGAGCAGTACTTC. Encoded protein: CASSLGLAGGPSYEQYF. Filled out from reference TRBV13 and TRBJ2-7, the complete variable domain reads AAGVIQSPRHLIKEKRETATLKCYPIPRHDTVYWYQQGPGQDPQFLISFYEKMQSDKGSIPDRFSAQQFSDYHSELNMSSLELGDSALYFCASSLGLAGGPSYEQYFGPGTRLTVT.

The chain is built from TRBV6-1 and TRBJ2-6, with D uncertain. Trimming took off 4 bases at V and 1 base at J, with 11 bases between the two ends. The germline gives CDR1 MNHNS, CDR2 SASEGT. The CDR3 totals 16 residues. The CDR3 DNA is TGTGCCAGCAGTGGCTCGGTACGATCTGGGGCCAACGTCCTGACTTTC. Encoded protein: CASSGSVRSGANVLTF.

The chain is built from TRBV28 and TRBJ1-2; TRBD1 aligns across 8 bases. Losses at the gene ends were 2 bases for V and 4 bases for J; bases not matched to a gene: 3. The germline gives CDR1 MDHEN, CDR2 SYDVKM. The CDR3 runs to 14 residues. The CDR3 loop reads CASSLGQGRYGYTF. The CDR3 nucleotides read TGTGCCAGCAGTTTAGGACAGGGTCGCTATGGCTACACCTTC.

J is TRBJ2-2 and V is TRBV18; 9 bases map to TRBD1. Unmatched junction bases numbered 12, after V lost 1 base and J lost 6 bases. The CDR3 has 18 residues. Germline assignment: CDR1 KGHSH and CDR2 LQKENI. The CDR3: CASSPLTGTGFLSGELFF. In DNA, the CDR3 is TGTGCCAGCTCACCACTCACCGGGACAGGGTTTTTATCCGGGGAGCTGTTTTTT.

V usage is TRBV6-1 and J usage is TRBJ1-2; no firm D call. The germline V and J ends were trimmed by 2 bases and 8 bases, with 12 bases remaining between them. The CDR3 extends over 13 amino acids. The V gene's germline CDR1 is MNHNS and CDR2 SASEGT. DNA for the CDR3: TGTGCCAGCAGTGAAACTGGGCAAAACGGCTACACCTTC. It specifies CASSETGQNGYTF.

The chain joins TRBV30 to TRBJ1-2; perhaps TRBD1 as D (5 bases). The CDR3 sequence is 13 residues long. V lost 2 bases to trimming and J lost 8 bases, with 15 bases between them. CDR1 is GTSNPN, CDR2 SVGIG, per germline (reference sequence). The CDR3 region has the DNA TGTGCCTGGAGTATGGGGCCCGGGAGCGGCTACACCTTC. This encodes CAWSMGPGSGYTF. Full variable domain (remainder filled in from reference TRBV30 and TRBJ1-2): SQTIHQWPATLVQPVGSPLSLECTVEGTSNPNLYWYRQAAGRGLQLLFYSVGIGQISSEVPQNLSASRPQDRQFILSSKKLLLSDSGFYLCAWSMGPGSGYTFGSGTRLTVV.

The CDR3 loop reads CASSPSLNTGELFF. The DNA of the CDR3 is TGTGCCAGCAGCCCCTCTTTGAACACCGGGGAGCTGTTTTTT. V usage is TRBV7-6 and J usage is TRBJ2-2; D is unclear. CDR3 length equals 14 residues. Trimming stripped 5 bases from V and 1 base from J, with 8 bases between. In germline, CDR1 is SGHVS, CDR2 FNYEAQ.

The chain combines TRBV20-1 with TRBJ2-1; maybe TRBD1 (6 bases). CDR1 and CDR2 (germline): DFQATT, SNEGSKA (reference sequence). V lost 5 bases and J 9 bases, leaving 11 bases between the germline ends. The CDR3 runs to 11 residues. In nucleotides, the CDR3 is TGCAGTGCTGGGACATTCCGTGAGCAGTTCTTC. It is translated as CSAGTFREQFF.

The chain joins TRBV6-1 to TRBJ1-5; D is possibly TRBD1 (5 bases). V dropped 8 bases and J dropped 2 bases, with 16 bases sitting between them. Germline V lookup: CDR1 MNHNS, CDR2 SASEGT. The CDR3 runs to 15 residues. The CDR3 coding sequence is TGTGCCAGCCGCGAATCGGGGGGACGCAATCAGCCCCAGCATTTT. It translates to CASRESGGRNQPQHF.

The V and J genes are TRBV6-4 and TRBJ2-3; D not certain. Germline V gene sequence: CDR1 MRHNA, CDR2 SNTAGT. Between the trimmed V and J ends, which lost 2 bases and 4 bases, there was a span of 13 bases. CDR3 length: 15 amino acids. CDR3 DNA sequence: TGTGCCAGCAGTGACGCAGGTGGTATTTCAGATACGCAGTATTTT. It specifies CASSDAGGISDTQYF.